The clone carrying this T cell receptor (beta chain) has a handful of counts. Its antigen remains unidentified. TCRdb re-called the 5' RACE reads with MiXCR, one entry per CDR3 protein. The profile shows about 440,000 distinct CDR3 sequences, about 20% of them singletons. This entry is derived from a study of T-cell memory formation after mild COVID-19. For the study at large: Largely, TCR clusters stayed within a single donor.

Trimming shortened V by 3 bases and J by 1 base, and 10 bases separated the two germline ends. The CDR3 is 15 residues long. Broader study findings: Clonal second-wave expansions that peaked on day 37 had unconfirmed SARS-CoV-2 specificity. Clones that shrank (day 15 to 85) were balanced CD4/CD8, whereas later expanders leaned CD4+. Clones that contracted clustered mainly in CM and EM if CD4+ and in EMRA if CD8+.

V usage is TRBV12-3 or TRBV12-4 and J usage is TRBJ1-3; no definite D call. The sample was PBMCs or a T cell subset sorted from them (not recorded which). This clonotype was obtained from an adult woman who had mild COVID-19 (a few samples of this study predate the infection). Cell type and time point are not known. CDR3 amino acids: CASSLIPGSGNTIYF. The CDR3 bases are TGTGCCAGCAGTTTGATCCCTGGTTCTGGAAACACCATATATTTT.